Listed below are T cell receptor beta chains from one sample, sequenced in a study of blood T cell repertoires in COVID-19. Clones were sequenced by immunoSEQ multiplex PCR, and TCRdb holds only the in-frame ones, with some missing. Among about 38,000 clones listed, 70% to 90% were seen once. The sequenced sample consisted of peripheral blood. All receptors come from a man between 70 and 80 years old with active COVID-19. Both conserved end residues are part of each CDR3. The order of the fields is D gene, CDR3 length, V gene, clone size, J gene, CDR3 protein, CDR3 DNA. A D gene is named only where the DNA matches it firmly. Not every row has a clone size; where given, it reads once, few, many or a size class.

d_call: .
cdr3_length: 14
v_call: TRBV2
clone_size: once
j_call: TRBJ2-3
cdr3_aa: CASSEGGGADTQYF
cdr3_nt: TGTGCCAGCAGTGAAGGCGGAGGGGCAGATACGCAGTATTTT

d_call: .
cdr3_length: 17
v_call: TRBV14
clone_size: .
j_call: TRBJ2-1
cdr3_aa: CASYTNITDWAYNEQFF
cdr3_nt: TGTGCCAGCTATACTAATATTACGGACTGGGCCTACAATGAGCAGTTCTTC

d_call: .
cdr3_length: 11
v_call: TRBV10-2
clone_size: .
j_call: TRBJ2-1
cdr3_aa: CASYQGNEQFF
cdr3_nt: TGCGCCAGTTATCAGGGGAATGAGCAGTTCTTC

d_call: .
cdr3_length: 18
v_call: TRBV4-3
clone_size: .
j_call: TRBJ2-3
cdr3_aa: CASSQEAPRGGPTDTQYF
cdr3_nt: TGCGCCAGCAGCCAAGAAGCTCCAAGGGGGGGGCCCACAGATACGCAGTATTTT

d_call: .
cdr3_length: 16
v_call: TRBV7-2
clone_size: .
j_call: TRBJ2-7
cdr3_aa: CASSPDTRQMNYEQYF
cdr3_nt: TGTGCCAGCAGCCCAGACACAAGACAGATGAACTACGAGCAGTACTTC

d_call: TRBD1
cdr3_length: 14
v_call: TRBV6-2/TRBV6-3
clone_size: .
j_call: TRBJ1-2
cdr3_aa: CASSYSGTGGFYTF
cdr3_nt: TGTGCCAGCAGTTACTCCGGGACAGGTGGTTTCTACACCTTC

d_call: .
cdr3_length: 13
v_call: TRBV11-2
clone_size: .
j_call: TRBJ2-7
cdr3_aa: CASSLGRVYEQYF
cdr3_nt: TGTGCCAGCAGCTTAGGCAGGGTCTACGAGCAGTACTTC

d_call: .
cdr3_length: 13
v_call: TRBV9
clone_size: .
j_call: TRBJ1-4
cdr3_aa: CASSAQSNEKLFF
cdr3_nt: TGTGCCAGCAGCGCACAGAGTAATGAAAAACTGTTTTTT

d_call: .
cdr3_length: 13
v_call: TRBV5-1
clone_size: .
j_call: TRBJ2-7
cdr3_aa: CASSRESSYEQYF
cdr3_nt: TGCGCCAGCAGCCGAGAGAGCTCCTACGAGCAGTACTTC

d_call: .
cdr3_length: 14
v_call: TRBV7-8
clone_size: .
j_call: TRBJ2-5
cdr3_aa: CASIERRGGETQYF
cdr3_nt: TGTGCCAGCATCGAACGCAGGGGCGGGGAGACCCAGTACTTC

d_call: .
cdr3_length: 17
v_call: TRBV15
clone_size: .
j_call: TRBJ2-4
cdr3_aa: CATSRDLTPVAKNIQYF
cdr3_nt: TGTGCCACCAGCAGAGATCTTACCCCAGTAGCCAAAAACATTCAGTACTTC

d_call: TRBD1
cdr3_length: 17
v_call: TRBV5-1
clone_size: .
j_call: TRBJ2-6
cdr3_aa: CASSLVGQVSGANVLTF
cdr3_nt: TGCGCCAGCAGCTTGGTGGGACAGGTCTCTGGGGCCAACGTCCTGACTTTC

d_call: TRBD1
cdr3_length: 16
v_call: TRBV5-8
clone_size: .
j_call: TRBJ2-2
cdr3_aa: CASSLTGERTSGELFF
cdr3_nt: TGTGCCAGCAGCCTGACAGGGGAAAGGACTTCCGGGGAGCTGTTTTTT

d_call: .
cdr3_length: 11
v_call: TRBV10-3
clone_size: .
j_call: TRBJ2-5
cdr3_aa: CAISAGETQYF
cdr3_nt: TGTGCCATCAGCGCGGGGGAGACCCAGTACTTC

d_call: .
cdr3_length: 14
v_call: TRBV7-2
clone_size: .
j_call: TRBJ2-1
cdr3_aa: CASSFYPGGNEQFF
cdr3_nt: TGTGCCAGCAGCTTTTACCCCGGGGGCAATGAGCAGTTCTTC

d_call: TRBD2
cdr3_length: 16
v_call: TRBV28
clone_size: .
j_call: TRBJ2-5
cdr3_aa: CASSLGTSGGQETQYF
cdr3_nt: TGTGCCAGCAGTCTGGGGACTAGCGGGGGCCAAGAGACCCAGTACTTC

d_call: .
cdr3_length: 14
v_call: TRBV11-3
clone_size: .
j_call: TRBJ2-2
cdr3_aa: CASREGANTGELFF
cdr3_nt: TGTGCCAGCAGGGAGGGAGCGAACACCGGGGAGCTGTTTTTT

d_call: TRBD1
cdr3_length: 16
v_call: TRBV19
clone_size: .
j_call: TRBJ2-6
cdr3_aa: CGVRDRGQSGANVLTF
cdr3_nt: TGTGGGGTTCGGGACAGGGGGCAGTCCGGGGCCAACGTCCTGACTTTC

d_call: .
cdr3_length: 15
v_call: TRBV2
clone_size: .
j_call: TRBJ2-6
cdr3_aa: CATRAGPLGANVLTF
cdr3_nt: TGTGCCACTCGGGCGGGTCCCCTTGGGGCCAACGTCCTGACTTTC

d_call: .
cdr3_length: 13
v_call: TRBV12-3/TRBV12-4
clone_size: .
j_call: TRBJ1-4
cdr3_aa: CASSFRLREKLFF
cdr3_nt: TGTGCCAGCAGTTTTCGTCTTCGTGAAAAACTGTTTTTT

d_call: .
cdr3_length: 12
v_call: TRBV3-1/TRBV3-2
clone_size: .
j_call: TRBJ2-3
cdr3_aa: CASSPPSDTQYF
cdr3_nt: TGTGCCAGCAGCCCCCCGTCAGATACGCAGTATTTT

d_call: TRBD1
cdr3_length: 15
v_call: TRBV18
clone_size: .
j_call: TRBJ1-5
cdr3_aa: CASSPGDSHNQPQHF
cdr3_nt: TGTGCCAGCTCACCCGGGGACAGTCACAATCAGCCCCAGCATTTT

d_call: TRBD1
cdr3_length: 18
v_call: TRBV5-6
clone_size: .
j_call: TRBJ2-2
cdr3_aa: CASSFPLPGTGGTGELFF
cdr3_nt: TGTGCCAGCAGCTTCCCCTTACCCGGGACAGGGGGTACCGGGGAGCTGTTTTTT

d_call: .
cdr3_length: 12
v_call: TRBV28
clone_size: .
j_call: TRBJ1-2
cdr3_aa: CASSFARGGYTF
cdr3_nt: TGTGCCAGCAGTTTCGCCAGAGGGGGCTACACCTTC

d_call: TRBD2
cdr3_length: 15
v_call: TRBV28
clone_size: .
j_call: TRBJ2-1
cdr3_aa: CASGSSGRFYNEQFF
cdr3_nt: TGTGCCAGTGGCTCTAGCGGGAGGTTCTACAATGAGCAGTTCTTC

d_call: .
cdr3_length: 15
v_call: TRBV27
clone_size: .
j_call: TRBJ1-5
cdr3_aa: CASSTGTKNGEPQHF
cdr3_nt: TGTGCCAGCAGTACCGGGACAAAAAACGGGGAGCCCCAGCATTTT

d_call: .
cdr3_length: 14
v_call: TRBV7-3
clone_size: once
j_call: TRBJ1-1
cdr3_aa: CASSQQGDGSEAFF
cdr3_nt: TGTGCCAGCAGCCAACAAGGGGATGGTTCTGAAGCTTTCTTT

d_call: TRBD1
cdr3_length: 16
v_call: TRBV19
clone_size: .
j_call: TRBJ1-6
cdr3_aa: CASSGPGTANNSPLHF
cdr3_nt: TGTGCCAGTAGTGGCCCCGGGACAGCCAACAATTCACCCCTCCACTTT

d_call: .
cdr3_length: 13
v_call: TRBV27
clone_size: .
j_call: TRBJ2-7
cdr3_aa: CASSFTARYEQYF
cdr3_nt: TGTGCCAGCAGTTTTACAGCCCGCTACGAGCAGTACTTC

d_call: TRBD2
cdr3_length: 17
v_call: TRBV27
clone_size: .
j_call: TRBJ2-2
cdr3_aa: CASSLGWREGRTGELFF
cdr3_nt: TGTGCCAGCAGTTTAGGTTGGCGGGAGGGCCGGACCGGGGAGCTGTTTTTT

d_call: .
cdr3_length: 15
v_call: TRBV7-9
clone_size: few
j_call: TRBJ2-5
cdr3_aa: CASSLRGLELETQYF
cdr3_nt: TGTGCCAGCAGCTTACGGGGGTTGGAACTAGAGACCCAGTACTTC

d_call: .
cdr3_length: 15
v_call: TRBV7-7
clone_size: once
j_call: TRBJ2-1
cdr3_aa: CASSFDKSSYNEQFF
cdr3_nt: TGTGCCAGCAGCTTCGACAAAAGCTCCTACAATGAGCAGTTCTTC

d_call: .
cdr3_length: 12
v_call: TRBV20-1
clone_size: .
j_call: TRBJ1-2
cdr3_aa: CSASAGNYGYTF
cdr3_nt: TGCAGTGCTAGTGCGGGGAACTATGGCTACACCTTC